Included here is one T cell receptor beta chain sequence, with context. Germline V gene data show CDR1 as KGHSH and CDR2 as LQKENI. The CDR3 loop spans 13 amino acids. J lost 3 bases, V lost 3 bases, and 1 base had no gene match. Assay: immunoSEQ multiplex PCR; the TCRdb copy retains only in-frame clones and omits some. The top ten hold 7% to 8% of the sample, which has about 12,000 clones, about 66% seen once. This entry belongs to a study of tumor-infiltrating lymphocytes in localized non-small cell lung cancer. The receptor comes from a human donor with non-small cell lung cancer. V is TRBV18 and J is TRBJ2-7; 8 positions match TRBD1. The sequencing input was lung tumor tissue. This CDR3 reads CASSPGQDYEQYF. In nucleotides, the CDR3 is TGTGCCAGCTCACCGGGACAGGACTACGAGCAGTACTTC. The variable domain in full, completed from reference TRBV18 and TRBJ2-7, reads NAGVMQNPRHLVRRRGQEARLRCSPMKGHSHVYWYRQLPEEGLKFMVYLQKENIIDESGMPKERFSAEFPKEGPSILRIQQVVRGDSAAYFCASSPGQDYEQYFGPGTRLTVT.